Sequencing of this T cell receptor (beta chain) was carried out in a study of early T cells in non-severe SARS-CoV-2 infection. One entry per CDR3 protein, called by TCRdb with MiXCR from the 5' RACE reads. The sample carries about 57,000 distinct CDR3 sequences, 10% to 15% recorded once. The germline V and J ends were trimmed by 4 bases and 0 bases, with 6 bases remaining between them. Germline CDR1 and CDR2: SQVTM and ANQGSEA. This CDR3 region has 12 residues. The source material was whole blood. The rearrangement uses TRBV29-1 and TRBJ1-1; no clear D. This clonotype originated in an adult who was a healthcare worker with PCR-confirmed SARS-CoV-2 infection or an uninfected control (not recorded which). The CDR3 region has the DNA TGCAGCGTTGCAGGTTTGAACACTGAAGCTTTCTTT. It specifies CSVAGLNTEAFF. Using reference TRBV29-1 and TRBJ1-1 for the parts outside the CDR3, the full variable domain is SAVISQKPSRDICQRGTSLTIQCQVDSQVTMMFWYRQQPGQSLTLIATANQGSEATYESGFVIDKFPISRPNLTFSTLTVSNMSPEDSSIYLCSVAGLNTEAFFGQGTRLTVV.